Included here is one T cell receptor beta chain sequence, with context. TCRdb re-analyzed the 5' RACE reads; it lists each CDR3 protein once, without DNA. Recorded for this sample: roughly 170,000 distinct CDR3 sequences. This entry belongs to a study of T cells expressing NK-cell markers. Study-level information: Sorted CD3+CD56-NKG2C+, CD3+CD56+NKG2C+ and CD3+CD56+NKG2C- T cells supplied the TCR beta repertoires.

In germline, CDR1 is SNHLY, CDR2 FYNNEI. The CDR3 spans 12 residues. This chain uses TRBV2 with TRBJ2-1; TCRdb names TRBD2, which stays unverified in the absence of DNA. The sequencing sample was made of blood T cells: a sorted CD56 or NKG2C T cell subset, CD4+ or CD8+ T cells, or bulk PBMC T cells (not recorded which). The sequence derives from a woman between 18 and 69 years old in good health. The chain's CDR3 is CASTRGLPGQFF. The variable domain in full, with the rest retrieved from reference TRBV2 and TRBJ2-1, is EPEVTQTPSHQVTQMGQEVILRCVPISNHLYFYWYRQILGQKVEFLVSFYNNEISEKSEIFDDQFSVERPDGSNFTLKIRSTKLEDSAMYFCASTRGLPGQFFGPGTRLTVL.